These T cell receptor beta chains were read from a single sample in a study of T cell responses to AZD1222 COVID-19 vaccine. The assay was immunoSEQ multiplex PCR, and TCRdb's table has in-frame clones only and misses some. The sample yields around 150,000 clones, roughly nine tenths seen once. The sequenced sample was peripheral blood, obtained on day 0 of AZD1222 vaccination. The receptors originated from an adult in good health. The CDR3 runs from the conserved cysteine through the conserved F or W. The D gene is left open where the match is weak. Clone size appears in some rows only: once, few, many, or a class for an expanded clone.

CDR3 protein: CASSPGTGAISYEQYF; CDR3 DNA: TGCGCCAGCAGCCCAGGCACCGGGGCGATCTCCTACGAGCAGTACTTC; clone size: NA; J gene: TRBJ2-7; D gene: NA; V gene: TRBV5-1
CDR3 protein: CASSAGRAETQYF; CDR3 DNA: TGTGCCAGCAGCGCGGGACGAGCAGAGACCCAGTACTTC; clone size: NA; J gene: TRBJ2-5; D gene: NA; V gene: TRBV11-2
CDR3 protein: CASSQDGGYLYEQYF; CDR3 DNA: TGTGCCAGCAGCCAAGACGGGGGATATCTGTATGAGCAGTACTTC; clone size: NA; J gene: TRBJ2-7; D gene: NA; V gene: TRBV3-1/TRBV3-2
CDR3 protein: CASSHNRGLGQPQHF; CDR3 DNA: TGTGCCAGCAGCCACAACAGGGGGTTGGGTCAGCCCCAGCATTTT; clone size: NA; J gene: TRBJ1-5; D gene: TRBD1; V gene: TRBV7-2
CDR3 protein: CASSPRGWTGSNTGELFF; CDR3 DNA: TGTGCCAGCTCACCACGAGGGTGGACAGGGTCGAACACCGGGGAGCTGTTTTTT; clone size: once; J gene: TRBJ2-2; D gene: TRBD1; V gene: TRBV18
CDR3 protein: CASSRGQGYEKLFF; CDR3 DNA: TGTGCCAGCAGCCGGGGACAGGGCTATGAAAAACTGTTTTTT; clone size: NA; J gene: TRBJ1-4; D gene: TRBD1; V gene: TRBV5-6
CDR3 protein: CASSDPGISGNTIYF; CDR3 DNA: TGCGCCAGCAGTGACCCGGGAATCTCTGGAAACACCATATATTTT; clone size: NA; J gene: TRBJ1-3; D gene: NA; V gene: TRBV5-1
CDR3 protein: CAISADRSNQPQHF; CDR3 DNA: TGTGCCATCAGTGCGGATAGGAGCAATCAGCCCCAGCATTTT; clone size: NA; J gene: TRBJ1-5; D gene: NA; V gene: TRBV10-3
CDR3 protein: CSVSGQGYNEQFF; CDR3 DNA: TGCAGCGTTTCGGGACAGGGGTACAATGAGCAGTTCTTC; clone size: NA; J gene: TRBJ2-1; D gene: TRBD1; V gene: TRBV29-1
CDR3 protein: CASSESGVVTIYF; CDR3 DNA: TGTGCCAGCAGTGAATCAGGGGTAGTCACCATATATTTT; clone size: NA; J gene: TRBJ1-3; D gene: NA; V gene: TRBV6-1
CDR3 protein: CASSLGQGRGTGELFF; CDR3 DNA: TGTGCCAGCAGCTTAGGCCAGGGGAGGGGCACCGGGGAGCTGTTTTTT; clone size: few; J gene: TRBJ2-2; D gene: NA; V gene: TRBV11-3
CDR3 protein: CASSQGLAGGPYNEQFF; CDR3 DNA: TGTGCCAGCAGCCAAGGGCTAGCGGGAGGGCCTTACAATGAGCAGTTCTTC; clone size: NA; J gene: TRBJ2-1; D gene: TRBD2; V gene: TRBV3-1/TRBV3-2
CDR3 protein: CASSPSWGEQYF; CDR3 DNA: TGTGCCAGCAGCCCCTCCTGGGGCGAGCAGTACTTC; clone size: NA; J gene: TRBJ2-7; D gene: NA; V gene: TRBV2
CDR3 protein: CASSPLSGTGNTEAFF; CDR3 DNA: TGTGCCAGCTCACCGTTGTCCGGGACAGGGAACACTGAAGCTTTCTTT; clone size: NA; J gene: TRBJ1-1; D gene: TRBD1; V gene: TRBV18
CDR3 protein: CASSIVPDLAFF; CDR3 DNA: TGTGCCAGTAGTATAGTCCCTGACCTAGCTTTCTTT; clone size: NA; J gene: TRBJ1-1; D gene: NA; V gene: TRBV19
CDR3 protein: CASSLGSRGTPSSYEQYF; CDR3 DNA: TGTGCCAGCAGCTTAGGGTCGAGAGGGACCCCCAGCTCCTACGAGCAGTACTTC; clone size: NA; J gene: TRBJ2-7; D gene: NA; V gene: TRBV7-8
CDR3 protein: CAWSDPTSGDYNEQFF; CDR3 DNA: TGTGCCTGGAGTGACCCGACTAGCGGAGATTACAATGAGCAGTTCTTC; clone size: NA; J gene: TRBJ2-1; D gene: TRBD2; V gene: TRBV30
CDR3 protein: CASSPRSSSDEQFF; CDR3 DNA: TGTGCCAGCTCACCACGCTCCTCGTCGGATGAGCAGTTCTTC; clone size: NA; J gene: TRBJ2-1; D gene: NA; V gene: TRBV18
CDR3 protein: CASSPGTPAEELFF; CDR3 DNA: TGTGCCAGCAGCCCCGGGACCCCAGCTGAGGAGCTGTTTTTT; clone size: NA; J gene: TRBJ2-2; D gene: NA; V gene: TRBV7-9
CDR3 protein: CATSGQLLNYGYTF; CDR3 DNA: TGTGCCACCAGTGGACAGCTACTTAACTATGGCTACACCTTC; clone size: NA; J gene: TRBJ1-2; D gene: NA; V gene: TRBV24-1
CDR3 protein: CAWSKGGDTQYF; CDR3 DNA: TGTGCCTGGAGTAAGGGGGGAGATACGCAGTATTTT; clone size: once; J gene: TRBJ2-3; D gene: NA; V gene: TRBV30
CDR3 protein: CAWGDRVTEAFF; CDR3 DNA: TGTGCCTGGGGGGACAGGGTCACTGAAGCTTTCTTT; clone size: NA; J gene: TRBJ1-1; D gene: TRBD1; V gene: TRBV30
CDR3 protein: CASSQAPGAGAYNEQFF; CDR3 DNA: TGCGCCAGCAGCCAAGCCCCAGGCGCGGGAGCCTACAATGAGCAGTTCTTC; clone size: NA; J gene: TRBJ2-1; D gene: TRBD2; V gene: TRBV4-3
CDR3 protein: CASSLAGTGLTTGNSPLHF; CDR3 DNA: TGTGCTAGCAGCTTAGCCGGGACAGGGTTAACAACGGGGAATTCACCCCTCCACTTT; clone size: NA; J gene: TRBJ1-6; D gene: TRBD1; V gene: TRBV7-7
CDR3 protein: CASSQDRSNYGYTF; CDR3 DNA: TGCGCCAGCAGCCAGGACAGATCTAACTATGGCTACACCTTC; clone size: once; J gene: TRBJ1-2; D gene: NA; V gene: TRBV5-1
CDR3 protein: CASSYFNLNYGYTF; CDR3 DNA: TGTGCCAGCAGTTATTTCAACCTTAACTATGGCTACACCTTC; clone size: NA; J gene: TRBJ1-2; D gene: NA; V gene: TRBV6-5
CDR3 protein: CASSYGRGGRLYEQYF; CDR3 DNA: TGTGCCAGCAGTTACGGCCGAGGGGGGCGTTTGTACGAGCAGTACTTC; clone size: NA; J gene: TRBJ2-7; D gene: NA; V gene: TRBV6-2/TRBV6-3
CDR3 protein: CASGLYRADTQYF; CDR3 DNA: TGTGCTAGTGGTTTGTACCGGGCAGATACGCAGTATTTT; clone size: NA; J gene: TRBJ2-3; D gene: NA; V gene: TRBV12-5
CDR3 protein: CASSLGGRGAGTEAFF; CDR3 DNA: TGCGCCAGCAGCTTGGGTGGGCGGGGGGCAGGCACTGAAGCTTTCTTT; clone size: once; J gene: TRBJ1-1; D gene: NA; V gene: TRBV5-1
CDR3 protein: CASSVGLRTDTQYF; CDR3 DNA: TGTGCCAGCAGCGTTGGACTCCGCACAGATACGCAGTATTTT; clone size: NA; J gene: TRBJ2-3; D gene: NA; V gene: TRBV9
CDR3 protein: CASSRLMLEGNEKLFF; CDR3 DNA: TGTGCCAGCAGTCGACTGATGCTCGAGGGTAATGAAAAACTGTTTTTT; clone size: NA; J gene: TRBJ1-4; D gene: NA; V gene: TRBV6-2/TRBV6-3
CDR3 protein: CASSFKQATEAFF; CDR3 DNA: TGTGCCAGCAGCTTTAAGCAAGCCACTGAAGCTTTCTTT; clone size: NA; J gene: TRBJ1-1; D gene: NA; V gene: TRBV7-8
CDR3 protein: CASSLDWQGVNEQFF; CDR3 DNA: TGTGCCAGCAGCTTGGATTGGCAGGGGGTCAATGAGCAGTTCTTC; clone size: NA; J gene: TRBJ2-1; D gene: TRBD1; V gene: TRBV5-6
CDR3 protein: CASSPDSGPREKLFF; CDR3 DNA: TGTGCCAGCAGTCCCGATTCGGGCCCTAGGGAAAAACTGTTTTTT; clone size: NA; J gene: TRBJ1-4; D gene: NA; V gene: TRBV28
CDR3 protein: CASSLGPENTEAFF; CDR3 DNA: TGTGCCAGCAGCTTAGGTCCGGAGAACACTGAAGCTTTCTTT; clone size: few; J gene: TRBJ1-1; D gene: NA; V gene: TRBV11-3
CDR3 protein: CASSLTSSQGPIYGYTF; CDR3 DNA: TGCGCCAGCAGCCTAACTTCCTCCCAGGGTCCTATTTATGGCTACACCTTC; clone size: NA; J gene: TRBJ1-2; D gene: NA; V gene: TRBV5-1
CDR3 protein: CASSLVSGGLPAGELFF; CDR3 DNA: TGCGCCAGCAGCCTCGTTAGCGGGGGGCTCCCCGCCGGGGAGCTGTTTTTT; clone size: NA; J gene: TRBJ2-2; D gene: TRBD2; V gene: TRBV5-1
CDR3 protein: CASTTPRSEGENTEAFF; CDR3 DNA: TGTGCCAGCACTACTCCTCGATCTGAGGGGGAAAACACTGAAGCTTTCTTT; clone size: NA; J gene: TRBJ1-1; D gene: NA; V gene: TRBV27
CDR3 protein: CASSLTGGDSPLHF; CDR3 DNA: TGCGCCAGCAGCTTGACAGGGGGCGATTCACCCCTCCACTTT; clone size: NA; J gene: TRBJ1-6; D gene: TRBD1; V gene: TRBV5-1
CDR3 protein: CASSPGGSNEQFF; CDR3 DNA: TGTGCCAGCAGCCCCGGGGGAAGTAATGAGCAGTTCTTC; clone size: NA; J gene: TRBJ2-1; D gene: NA; V gene: TRBV6-2/TRBV6-3
CDR3 protein: CASSQNSAKIGVEQFF; CDR3 DNA: TGCGCCAGCAGCCAAAATTCCGCCAAAATTGGCGTTGAGCAGTTCTTC; clone size: NA; J gene: TRBJ2-1; D gene: NA; V gene: TRBV4-1
CDR3 protein: CASSRDGSPLHF; CDR3 DNA: TGTGCCAGCAGCCGTGATGGTTCACCCCTCCACTTT; clone size: once; J gene: TRBJ1-6; D gene: NA; V gene: TRBV6-2/TRBV6-3
CDR3 protein: CASIDTRQGYGYTF; CDR3 DNA: TGTGCCAGCATAGATACCCGACAGGGCTATGGCTACACCTTC; clone size: NA; J gene: TRBJ1-2; D gene: TRBD1; V gene: TRBV7-2
CDR3 protein: CASSPLGSGRHRLGTQYF; CDR3 DNA: TGTGCCAGCAGCCCCCTGGGGAGCGGGAGACACCGCCTGGGGACCCAGTACTTC; clone size: NA; J gene: TRBJ2-5; D gene: TRBD2; V gene: TRBV11-3
CDR3 protein: CAISESEPLLSYEQYF; CDR3 DNA: TGTGCCATCAGTGAATCGGAGCCACTCCTATCCTACGAGCAGTACTTC; clone size: NA; J gene: TRBJ2-7; D gene: NA; V gene: TRBV10-3
CDR3 protein: CASSQGPNQGNTEAFF; CDR3 DNA: TGTGCCAGCAGCCAAGGGCCCAATCAAGGGAACACTGAAGCTTTCTTT; clone size: NA; J gene: TRBJ1-1; D gene: NA; V gene: TRBV4-2